The rows below give T cell receptor beta chains drawn from one sample of a study of vaccination effects on CD4 cells after COVID-19. Measured with immunoSEQ multiplex PCR; TCRdb has only the in-frame clones, and not every one. The sample has 20,000 to 30,000 clones, around 70% seen once; the top ten hold about 8%. No antigen has been assigned to these receptors. Specimen: CD4+ T cells from PBMCs cultured with SARS-CoV-2 spike peptides, collected after COVID-19 vaccination. The receptors were gathered from a human donor who received a COVID-19 vaccine. Both conserved end residues are part of each CDR3.

v_call,cdr3_length,j_call,cdr3_aa
TRBV9,13,TRBJ1-2,CASSPGLNYGYTF
TRBV5-1,17,TRBJ2-7,CASSPMRGLGLGYEQYF
TRBV21-1,18,TRBJ2-4,CASSNPNSTGGQRNIQYF
TRBV6-2/TRBV6-3,17,TRBJ1-3,CASSSQRARDSGNTIYF
TRBV10-1,12,TRBJ2-2,CASSQNTGELFF
TRBV6-5,13,TRBJ2-7,CASSYRASYEQYF
TRBV4-2,14,TRBJ2-3,CASSQEAQADTQYF
TRBV18,15,TRBJ1-2,CASSPPSHTGYGYTF
TRBV19,17,TRBJ1-1,CASSIWGTGGMNTEAFF
TRBV30,15,TRBJ1-2,CAWSGPGTGNYGYTF
TRBV6-1,15,TRBJ1-4,CASSEVAGIREKLFF
TRBV4-2,17,TRBJ2-2,CASSQEASGGITGELFF
TRBV5-1,16,TRBJ2-7,CASSLPNHRVRYEQYF
TRBV27,14,TRBJ1-2,CASSLSPQNYGYTF
TRBV11-3,14,TRBJ1-1,CASSSRTGNTEAFF
TRBV10-3,15,TRBJ1-2,CAISEGTTGRYGYTF